Listed here are 20 T cell receptor beta chains from one sample, sequenced in a study of shared clonotypes between healthy human individuals. CD45RO-negative cells were positively selected for CCR7, leaving out terminally differentiated effector memory CD45RA+ cells. The table came from immunoSEQ multiplex PCR; TCRdb's copy has only in-frame clones and leaves some out. This sample yields more than 2 million clones, of which about 94% are seen a single time; around 1.8% belongs to the top ten. Sequencing was done on a sample of naive CD8+ T cells from PBMCs. The receptors stem from a man younger than 35 in good health. Some clones in this sample may be carry-over from other donors' samples.

To note about this clone: At the DNA level, this CDR3 is encoded by other sequences in the same sample as well. This rearrangement joins TRBV5-6 to TRBJ2-4, with unresolved D. V was shortened by 3 bases and J by 1 base, with 8 bases between the two germline ends. The CDR3 runs 14 residues. Germline V lookup: CDR1 SGHDT, CDR2 YYEEEE. In DNA form, the CDR3 reads TGTGCCAGCAGCTCCGCGCTGGCCAAAAACATTCAGTACTTC. This gives the protein CASSSALAKNIQYF.

This chain connects TRBV19 to TRBJ2-2; the D gene could be TRBD1 or TRBD2 (6 bases each). The germline V and J ends were trimmed by 5 bases and 4 bases, with 23 bases remaining between them. The length of the CDR3 is 18 residues. The germline V gene encodes CDR1 LNHDA and CDR2 SQIVND (reference sequence). The CDR3 loop is CASSFLGGQEKITGELFF. CDR3 nucleotide sequence: TGTGCCAGTAGTTTCTTAGGGGGGCAGGAGAAAATCACCGGGGAGCTGTTTTTT.

The chain recombines TRBV27 with TRBJ1-5, with D unclear. This CDR3 is built from 14 residues. The germline V and J ends were trimmed by 5 bases and 2 bases, with 10 bases remaining between them. In germline, CDR1 is MNHEY, CDR2 SMNVEV (reference sequence). The CDR3 DNA is TGTGCCAGCAGTCCCCGGGAGCGCAATCAGCCCCAGCATTTT. It yields the protein CASSPRERNQPQHF.

The V gene is TRBV28, the J gene TRBJ2-3; 10 bases align to TRBD2. The CDR3 runs 18 residues. CDR1 MDHEN and CDR2 SYDVKM come from the germline V gene. The ends lost 3 bases at V and 2 bases at J; junction bases unmatched: 11. CDR3 bases: TGTGCCAGCAGTTTCCCACTAGCGGGAAAACCCTACACAGATACGCAGTATTTT. Its translation is CASSFPLAGKPYTDTQYF.

The V and J genes are TRBV28 and TRBJ1-1; the D is unclear. Germline V gives CDR1 MDHEN, CDR2 SYDVKM. V was shortened by 10 bases and J by 6 bases, with 18 bases between the two germline ends. The CDR3 has 13 amino acids. In nucleotides, the CDR3 is TGTGCCACCTACCGTCCGGGCGGCGCTGAAGCTTTCTTT. Translated, it gives CATYRPGGAEAFF.

V is TRBV2 and J is TRBJ2-7; the D call may be TRBD1 or TRBD2 (5 bases each). V lost 6 bases and J 12 bases, leaving 24 bases between the germline ends. Germline CDR1 is SNHLY and CDR2 is FYNNEI. The CDR3 has 14 amino acids. CDR3 protein: CASRDNAGAYRPYF. DNA for the CDR3: TGTGCCAGCAGGGACAATGCCGGGGCCTACAGGCCGTACTTC.

The rearrangement joins TRBV18 to TRBJ2-5, with 9 bases that match TRBD1. The CDR3 is made up of 16 amino acids. Germline V lookup: CDR1 KGHSH, CDR2 LQKENI. V lost 1 base, J lost 5 bases, and 8 bases stayed unmatched. The CDR3 is CASSPRGTGLWETQYF. The CDR3 DNA reads as TGTGCCAGCTCACCACGAGGGACAGGGCTCTGGGAGACCCAGTACTTC.

The chain recombines TRBV5-6 with TRBJ2-4; maybe TRBD2 (6 bases). Trimming removed 2 bases at V and 3 bases at J, with 12 bases between. Germline CDR1 reads SGHDT; CDR2 reads YYEEEE. The CDR3 runs 15 residues. In DNA, the CDR3 is TGTGCCAGCAGCTTAGTTGGAGGGGTCAAAAACATTCAGTACTTC. It codes for CASSLVGGVKNIQYF.

The V and J genes are TRBV7-6 and TRBJ2-5, with unresolved D. Germline CDR1 is SGHVS and CDR2 is FNYEAQ. Trimming stripped 3 bases from V and 2 bases from J, with 4 bases between. The CDR3 totals 12 residues. The CDR3 spells CASSFLQETQYF. The CDR3 nucleotides read TGTGCCAGCAGCTTCCTACAAGAGACCCAGTACTTC.

The chain joins TRBV29-1 to TRBJ2-3; D tentatively fits TRBD1 or TRBD2 (5 bases each). Germline lookup yields CDR1 SQVTM and CDR2 ANQGSEA. V lost 1 base and J lost 7, with 9 bases in between. This CDR3 has 12 residues. CDR3 loop: CSVEGGPYTQYF. Here the CDR3 DNA reads TGCAGCGTTGAAGGGGGACCATATACGCAGTATTTT.

The chain couples TRBV28 to TRBJ1-5; D remains ambiguous. Between the trimmed V and J ends, which lost 6 bases and 0 bases, there was a span of 15 bases. The CDR3 has 16 residues. Germline V gene data show CDR1 as MDHEN and CDR2 as SYDVKM. The CDR3 DNA sequence: TGTGCCAGCAGAAACCTAACAGAGTCTAGCAATCAGCCCCAGCATTTT. Translated: CASRNLTESSNQPQHF.

CDR3 in DNA: TGCAGCGCCGTGAGAACTAGCGGGGTGTACGAGCAGTACTTC. Amino acid sequence: CSAVRTSGVYEQYF. V gene TRBV29-1 combines with J gene TRBJ2-7; 10 bases are a match to TRBD2. J gave up 4 bases and V 7 bases, and 10 bases lay outside the gene matches. Germline loops: CDR1 SQVTM, CDR2 ANQGSEA. The CDR3 covers 14 residues.

The chain has TRBV5-1 and TRBJ2-7; possible D gene TRBD1, 7 bases. V was cut by 0 bases and J by 3 bases, with 13 bases left in between. This CDR3 is 15 amino acids long. Germline CDR1 SGHRS, CDR2 YFSETQ. In DNA form, the CDR3 reads TGCGCCAGCAGCTTGGTGGAGGGGGCTGTCTACGAGCAGTACTTC. Amino acid sequence: CASSLVEGAVYEQYF.

CDR3 protein: CAWSVLGAKGYTF. In nucleotides, the CDR3 is TGTGCCTGGAGTGTCTTGGGGGCTAAGGGCTACACCTTC. The chain carries TRBV30 and TRBJ1-2; tentatively, D is TRBD1 (6 bases). CDR1 and CDR2 (germline): GTSNPN, SVGIG (reference sequence). CDR3 length: 13 amino acids. The germline V and J ends were trimmed by 0 bases and 8 bases, with 13 bases remaining between them.

Points on this clone: The same CDR3 can be traced to other DNA sequences in this sample. V is TRBV25-1 and J is TRBJ2-7; D call uncertain. CDR3 length equals 13 residues. V was shortened by 1 base and J by 1 base, with 5 bases between the two germline ends. Germline V gene data show CDR1 as MGHDK and CDR2 as SYGVNS. In DNA, the CDR3 is TGTGCCAGCAGTGAATTCGCATCCTACGAGCAGTACTTC. Translated: CASSEFASYEQYF.

The chain uses TRBV4-1 and TRBJ2-2; 10 positions match TRBD1. Unmatched junction bases numbered 10, after V lost 6 bases and J lost 0 bases. CDR3 length equals 18 residues. Germline V gene data show CDR1 as MGHRA and CDR2 as YSYEKL. CDR3: CASSRHPGQGTNTGELFF. As DNA, the CDR3 is TGCGCCAGCAGTCGACACCCGGGACAGGGGACGAACACCGGGGAGCTGTTTTTT.

The chain carries TRBV11-2 and TRBJ2-1; D is unresolved. With 5 bases removed from V and 3 bases from J, the gap between germline ends came to 20 bases. Germline V gene sequence: CDR1 SGHAT, CDR2 FQNNGV. This CDR3 spans 17 amino acids. CDR3 coding DNA: TGTGCCAGCAGCCGAACTGCACAGATACCTCTCTACAATGAGCAGTTCTTC. This sequence encodes CASSRTAQIPLYNEQFF. The full variable domain, its missing parts supplied by reference TRBV11-2 and TRBJ2-1, is EAGVAQSPRYKIIEKRQSVAFWCNPISGHATLYWYQQILGQGPKLLIQFQNNGVVDDSQLPKDRFSAERLKGVDSTLKIQPAKLEDSAVYLCASSRTAQIPLYNEQFFGPGTRLTVL.

V gene TRBV5-5 combines with J gene TRBJ2-7; 7 bases agree with TRBD2. The CDR3 is made up of 15 amino acids. Germline V gene sequence: CDR1 SGHKS, CDR2 YYEKEE (reference sequence). Trimming at V came to 0 bases and at J to 3 bases, leaving 6 bases not matched to a gene. In DNA form, the CDR3 reads TGTGCCAGCAGCTTGGTCCCTAGCGGCCTCTACGAGCAGTACTTC. Translated: CASSLVPSGLYEQYF.

The V gene is TRBV7-2, the J gene TRBJ1-2, with D hard to call. Germline V gene sequence: CDR1 SGHTA, CDR2 FQGNSA. Trimming cost V 0 bases and J 2 bases, with 10 bases left between them. The CDR3 runs 15 residues. The CDR3 DNA reads as TGTGCCAGCAGCTTAGCGTACGACCTCAACTATGGCTACACCTTC. It yields the protein CASSLAYDLNYGYTF.

Only one count was recorded for this clone. CDR3 sequence: CASSTTGEGTSGSTTPPETQYF. CDR3 nucleotide sequence: TGTGCCAGCAGCACGACCGGGGAGGGGACTAGCGGGAGCACCACCCCTCCGGAGACCCAGTACTTC. The chain is built from TRBV9 and TRBJ2-5; 14 positions agree with TRBD2. The germline V gene encodes CDR1 SGDLS and CDR2 YYNGEE. The J segment lost 5 bases and the V segment lost 4 bases, leaving 25 bases of the junction unmatched. This CDR3 has 22 residues.